The 2 T cell receptor beta chains below were found in one sample sequenced in a study of blood T cell repertoires in COVID-19. TCRdb's table, derived via immunoSEQ multiplex PCR, lists solely in-frame clones and lacks some. The table lists approximately 260,000 clones, roughly 89% of them singletons, with approximately 2% in the top ten. The source material was PBMCs or T cells enriched from blood (not recorded which). The receptors derive from an older woman who had recovered from COVID-19.

The chain employs TRBV28 and TRBJ2-7, with no clear D. V lost 5 bases and J 5 bases, leaving 16 bases between the germline ends. The CDR3 sequence is 14 residues long. CDR1 and CDR2 (germline): MDHEN, SYDVKM. For the CDR3, the DNA is TGTGCCAGCAGTCCACCGAAGCGCCGGGACGAGCAGTACTTC. Amino acid sequence: CASSPPKRRDEQYF.

This chain joins TRBV6-1 and TRBJ1-1; TRBD1 might be the D (6 bases). The CDR3 length is 17 residues. Germline V CDR1 and CDR2: MNHNS, SASEGT. V shed 3 bases and J shed 0 bases, with 17 bases lying between them. The CDR3 loop reads CASSDPRFGQMNTEAFF. CDR3 bases: TGTGCCAGCAGTGATCCGCGATTTGGACAGATGAACACTGAAGCTTTCTTT.